These T cell receptor beta chains were read from a single sample in a study of monozygotic twins with cystic fibrosis. The method was immunoSEQ multiplex PCR; TCRdb's version includes in-frame clones alone and lacks a portion of them. Among 35,000 or so clones, approximately 80% were seen once, and the ten largest hold under 2%. Sequencing used blood. The receptors stem from a girl aged 2 to 9 with cystic fibrosis. The CDR3 runs from the conserved cysteine through the conserved F or W. Each record gives: J gene, D gene, V gene, clone size, CDR3 DNA, CDR3 protein. D genes are given only for firm matches. Clone size appears in some rows only: once, few, many, or a class for an expanded clone.

j_gene: TRBJ1-1
d_gene: -
v_gene: TRBV6-1
abundance: -
CDR3nt: TGTGCCAGCAGTGACAGGGGCAGGGACAACACTGAAGCTTTCTTT
CDR3aa: CASSDRGRDNTEAFF

j_gene: TRBJ2-5
d_gene: -
v_gene: TRBV5-8
abundance: -
CDR3nt: TGTGCCAGCAGCTTGGCGCTAGCTAAGGACTTC
CDR3aa: CASSLALAKDF

j_gene: TRBJ1-1
d_gene: -
v_gene: TRBV25-1
abundance: few
CDR3nt: TGTGCCAGCAGTGAAGAGGGGGAAATAGAAGCTTTCTTT
CDR3aa: CASSEEGEIEAFF

j_gene: TRBJ2-3
d_gene: -
v_gene: TRBV9
abundance: once
CDR3nt: TGTGCCAGCAGCGTAGGCACAGATACGCAGTATTTT
CDR3aa: CASSVGTDTQYF

j_gene: TRBJ2-5
d_gene: TRBD2
v_gene: TRBV6-6
abundance: once
CDR3nt: TGTGCCAGCCAAAACCAGAAGCGGGGGCCACAAGAGACCCAGTACTTC
CDR3aa: CASQNQKRGPQETQYF

j_gene: TRBJ2-1
d_gene: -
v_gene: TRBV14
abundance: -
CDR3nt: TGTGCCAGCAGCCACTCGGCGCCGGGTGAGCAGTTCTTC
CDR3aa: CASSHSAPGEQFF

j_gene: TRBJ1-2
d_gene: -
v_gene: TRBV27
abundance: -
CDR3nt: TGTGCCAGCAGTTTATCATGGGGGTCTAACTATGGCTACACCTTC
CDR3aa: CASSLSWGSNYGYTF

j_gene: TRBJ1-5
d_gene: TRBD1
v_gene: TRBV7-9
abundance: -
CDR3nt: TGTGCCAGCAGCTCGGGACAGGGGCCCCAGCATTTT
CDR3aa: CASSSGQGPQHF

j_gene: TRBJ2-5
d_gene: -
v_gene: TRBV5-4
abundance: -
CDR3nt: TGTGCCAGCAGCTTGCGTTCGGGGGCTGAGACCCAGTACTTC
CDR3aa: CASSLRSGAETQYF

j_gene: TRBJ1-4
d_gene: TRBD1
v_gene: TRBV30
abundance: -
CDR3nt: TGTGCCTGCAACAGGGGTCCAGGTGAAAAACTGTTTTTT
CDR3aa: CACNRGPGEKLFF

j_gene: TRBJ2-3
d_gene: -
v_gene: TRBV27
abundance: once
CDR3nt: TGTGCCAGCAGTTCCCTAGGGTTTGAGGCCCCCACAGATACGCAGTATTTT
CDR3aa: CASSSLGFEAPTDTQYF

j_gene: TRBJ1-5
d_gene: TRBD1
v_gene: TRBV6-5
abundance: -
CDR3nt: TGTGCCAGCAGTTTAGGACAGGGGAGGCAGCCCCAGCATTTT
CDR3aa: CASSLGQGRQPQHF

j_gene: TRBJ1-5
d_gene: -
v_gene: TRBV27
abundance: -
CDR3nt: TGTGCCAGCAGCACCCAGGGATTTAGCAATCAGCCCCAGCATTTT
CDR3aa: CASSTQGFSNQPQHF

j_gene: TRBJ2-3
d_gene: TRBD2
v_gene: TRBV5-1
abundance: -
CDR3nt: TGCGCCAGCAGCACCGGGACTAGCGGAATCACAGATACGCAGTATTTT
CDR3aa: CASSTGTSGITDTQYF

j_gene: TRBJ2-2
d_gene: -
v_gene: TRBV9
abundance: -
CDR3nt: TGTGCCAGCAGCGTAGCGTTAGCTCACACCGGGGAGCTGTTTTTT
CDR3aa: CASSVALAHTGELFF

j_gene: TRBJ1-1
d_gene: -
v_gene: TRBV7-9
abundance: -
CDR3nt: TGTGCCAGCAGCTTAGCATTCCCGAACACTGAAGCTTTCTTT
CDR3aa: CASSLAFPNTEAFF

j_gene: TRBJ1-1
d_gene: -
v_gene: TRBV18
abundance: few
CDR3nt: TGTGCCAGCTCACCAATCTTGAACACTGAAGCTTTCTTT
CDR3aa: CASSPILNTEAFF

j_gene: TRBJ1-2
d_gene: -
v_gene: TRBV2
abundance: -
CDR3nt: TGTGCCAGCAGTGAAGCGCGAGGGATTGGATATGGCTACACCTTC
CDR3aa: CASSEARGIGYGYTF

j_gene: TRBJ1-2
d_gene: -
v_gene: TRBV25-1
abundance: -
CDR3nt: TGTGCCGGAGAGAACTATGGCTACACCTTC
CDR3aa: CAGENYGYTF

j_gene: TRBJ1-1
d_gene: -
v_gene: TRBV5-6
abundance: -
CDR3nt: TGTGCCAGCAGCTTGGTAACGGTGAACACTGAAGCTTTCTTT
CDR3aa: CASSLVTVNTEAFF

j_gene: TRBJ2-7
d_gene: TRBD1
v_gene: TRBV5-1
abundance: few
CDR3nt: TGCGCCAGCAGCTTGGTTGTGACAGGGGGCTACGAGCAGTACTTC
CDR3aa: CASSLVVTGGYEQYF

j_gene: TRBJ1-1
d_gene: -
v_gene: TRBV5-8
abundance: -
CDR3nt: TGTGCCAGCAGCTGGGGGTCGGGTGATGAAGCTTTCTTT
CDR3aa: CASSWGSGDEAFF

j_gene: TRBJ1-6
d_gene: TRBD1
v_gene: TRBV5-1
abundance: few
CDR3nt: TGCGCCAGCAGCTTGGATGGACAGGGAGCAACACCCCTCCACTTT
CDR3aa: CASSLDGQGATPLHF

j_gene: TRBJ1-2
d_gene: TRBD1
v_gene: TRBV9
abundance: -
CDR3nt: TGTGCCAGCAGCGTAGTTCCCGGGACAGGGGAGTATGGCTACACCTTC
CDR3aa: CASSVVPGTGEYGYTF

j_gene: TRBJ2-7
d_gene: TRBD1
v_gene: TRBV5-1
abundance: -
CDR3nt: TGCGCCAGCAGCTTGGCTGGGACAGGGGCCTACGAGCAGTACTTC
CDR3aa: CASSLAGTGAYEQYF

j_gene: TRBJ1-2
d_gene: -
v_gene: TRBV7-2
abundance: -
CDR3nt: TGTGCCAGCAGCTTAGCGACAAACCAACCTAACTATGGCTACACCTTC
CDR3aa: CASSLATNQPNYGYTF

j_gene: TRBJ2-7
d_gene: TRBD1
v_gene: TRBV4-1
abundance: -
CDR3nt: TGCGCCAGCAGCCAATGGGACAGATCCTACGAGCAGTACTTC
CDR3aa: CASSQWDRSYEQYF

j_gene: TRBJ2-7
d_gene: -
v_gene: TRBV6-6
abundance: -
CDR3nt: TGTGCCAGCAGTTACTCGAGAACTTCATACGAGCAGTACTTC
CDR3aa: CASSYSRTSYEQYF

j_gene: TRBJ2-3
d_gene: TRBD2
v_gene: TRBV9
abundance: -
CDR3nt: TGTGCCAGCAGCGCCATAGCGGGGGGGCTTGGCACAGATACGCAGTATTTT
CDR3aa: CASSAIAGGLGTDTQYF

j_gene: TRBJ2-5
d_gene: -
v_gene: TRBV7-2
abundance: -
CDR3nt: TGTGCCAGCAGCTTAGCAGCTAGGGGGCAAGAGACCCAGTACTTC
CDR3aa: CASSLAARGQETQYF

j_gene: TRBJ1-4
d_gene: -
v_gene: TRBV7-8
abundance: -
CDR3nt: TGTGCCAGCAGCTTACGTCAGGTGATTAATGAAAAACTGTTTTTT
CDR3aa: CASSLRQVINEKLFF

j_gene: TRBJ2-5
d_gene: -
v_gene: TRBV18
abundance: -
CDR3nt: TGTGCCAGCCGAGGACAGCCGAACCTTGCCCCCGGCCAAGAGACCCAGTACTTC
CDR3aa: CASRGQPNLAPGQETQYF

j_gene: TRBJ2-2
d_gene: -
v_gene: TRBV14
abundance: -
CDR3nt: TGTGCCAGCAGCCAAGTTAGGGTAGCCGGGGAGCTGTTTTTT
CDR3aa: CASSQVRVAGELFF

j_gene: TRBJ2-7
d_gene: -
v_gene: TRBV5-1
abundance: -
CDR3nt: TGCGCCAGCAGCTTCGGGGCCTCCTCCTACGAGCAGTACTTC
CDR3aa: CASSFGASSYEQYF

j_gene: TRBJ2-7
d_gene: -
v_gene: TRBV6-6
abundance: -
CDR3nt: TGTGCCAGCAGTTACACCCCCTACGAGCAGTACTTC
CDR3aa: CASSYTPYEQYF

j_gene: TRBJ2-3
d_gene: -
v_gene: TRBV5-1
abundance: -
CDR3nt: TGCGCCAGCAGCTTATACACAGATACGCAGTATTTT
CDR3aa: CASSLYTDTQYF

j_gene: TRBJ1-2
d_gene: -
v_gene: TRBV29-1
abundance: -
CDR3nt: TGCAGCGTTGCTACTGACAGGACTAACTATGGCTACACCTTC
CDR3aa: CSVATDRTNYGYTF

j_gene: TRBJ1-6
d_gene: -
v_gene: TRBV6-5
abundance: -
CDR3nt: TGTGCCAGCAGTTATCAGGAAAATTCACCCCTCCACTTT
CDR3aa: CASSYQENSPLHF

j_gene: TRBJ2-6
d_gene: -
v_gene: TRBV13
abundance: -
CDR3nt: TGTGCCAGCAGCTTCTCTTGGACGGGCGCCTCTGGGGCCAACGTCCTGACTTTC
CDR3aa: CASSFSWTGASGANVLTF

j_gene: TRBJ2-5
d_gene: -
v_gene: TRBV6-5
abundance: -
CDR3nt: TGTGCCAGCAGTTACTCCCCTGGGGGGACCCAGTACTTC
CDR3aa: CASSYSPGGTQYF

j_gene: TRBJ2-5
d_gene: -
v_gene: TRBV9
abundance: -
CDR3nt: TGTGCCAGCAGCGCCCGGCTCGGGTTCGAGACCCAGTACTTC
CDR3aa: CASSARLGFETQYF

j_gene: TRBJ2-3
d_gene: -
v_gene: TRBV29-1
abundance: once
CDR3nt: TGCAGCGTTGGCGGCCGTAGCACAGATACGCAGTATTTT
CDR3aa: CSVGGRSTDTQYF

j_gene: TRBJ2-7
d_gene: TRBD2
v_gene: TRBV4-1
abundance: -
CDR3nt: TGCGCCAGCAGCCAAGCCGCCCCGGGAGGGTACGAGCAGTACTTC
CDR3aa: CASSQAAPGGYEQYF

j_gene: TRBJ1-2
d_gene: -
v_gene: TRBV5-4
abundance: -
CDR3nt: TGTGCCAGCAGCTTGCCGGACAACTATGGCTACACCTTC
CDR3aa: CASSLPDNYGYTF

j_gene: TRBJ1-3
d_gene: TRBD1
v_gene: TRBV5-1
abundance: once
CDR3nt: TGCGCCAGCAGCTTGGGCCCCTCGGGACAGGCTGGAAACACCATATATTTT
CDR3aa: CASSLGPSGQAGNTIYF

j_gene: TRBJ2-7
d_gene: TRBD1
v_gene: TRBV19
abundance: once
CDR3nt: TGTGCCAGTAAGAGGACAGGGGTGAACGAGCAGTACTTC
CDR3aa: CASKRTGVNEQYF